This T cell receptor beta chain is drawn from a study of cytomegalovirus exposure and HLA in healthy donors. It was with 60 Vbeta and 13 Jbeta primers that the PCR ran. TCRdb's table, derived via immunoSEQ multiplex PCR, lists solely in-frame clones and lacks some. This sample yields 150,000 or so clones, of which roughly three quarters are seen a single time; 3.1% belongs to the top ten. The junction had 2 bases not matched to a gene; V was cut back by 6 bases and J by 3 bases. Looked up from germline, CDR1 is MNHEY and CDR2 is SVGAGI. The CDR3 spans 15 residues. This TCR came from a male donor in good health and CMV-seronegative. Sequencing was done on a sample of PBMCs. V and J are TRBV6-5 and TRBJ2-5; TRBD2 matches at 15 bases. DNA of the CDR3: TGTGCCAGCAGAAGGACTAGCGGGGGGGAAGAGACCCAGTACTTC. It is translated as CASRRTSGGEETQYF.